Presented here are 3 T cell receptor beta chains from one specimen sequenced in a study of patients and donors after allogeneic stem cell transplantation (dated by TCRdb to the early 2020s). Library generation was performed with RT-PCR. Sequencer: NextSeq 550. Using fastp at Q25 and MiXCR, TCRdb reprocessed the public reads and kept productive beta chains. When rows share a CDR3 protein, they turn into one entry using the most common DNA and genes. The sample table lists roughly 41,000 distinct CDR3 sequences, roughly 30% of them with a count of one. Together, the top ten hold more than 70% of the sample. Specimen: blood, either unsorted or a sorted T cell fraction (not recorded which). These receptors were collected from a human donor who was either an allogeneic HSCT recipient or a stem cell or donor lymphocyte infusion donor (not recorded which). It is not recorded whose cells these are; they may come from a transplant donor.

This clonotype has just a few counts. V is TRBV12-3 or TRBV12-4 and J is TRBJ1-1, with 7 bases aligning to TRBD1. The CDR3 has 14 amino acids. Unmatched junction bases numbered 4, after V lost 6 bases and J lost 0 bases. CDR3 protein: CASRPDRLNTEAFF. CDR3 nucleotide sequence: TGTGCCAGCAGACCGGACAGGTTGAACACTGAAGCTTTCTTT.

This clonotype was seen more than once but under ten times. The chain has TRBV9 and TRBJ2-1; the D is unclear. V was pared by 3 bases and J by 0 bases, with 10 bases between. Germline-derived CDR1 and CDR2 are SGDLS and YYNGEE. This CDR3 is built from 15 residues. CDR3 DNA sequence: TGTGCCAGCAGCGATGGCAGAAGCTCCTACAATGAGCAGTTCTTC. This sequence encodes CASSDGRSSYNEQFF.

The table lists this clonotype with a few counts. The genes are TRBV10-3 and TRBJ2-4; TRBD1 matches at 7 bases. Losses at the gene ends were 4 bases for V and 8 bases for J; bases not matched to a gene: 8. CDR3 size: 14 residues. Germline CDR1 ENHRY, CDR2 SYGVKD. CDR3 nucleotide sequence: TGTGCCATCAGTGCCATGGACAGGCAGGACATTCAGTACTTC. Protein product: CAISAMDRQDIQYF.